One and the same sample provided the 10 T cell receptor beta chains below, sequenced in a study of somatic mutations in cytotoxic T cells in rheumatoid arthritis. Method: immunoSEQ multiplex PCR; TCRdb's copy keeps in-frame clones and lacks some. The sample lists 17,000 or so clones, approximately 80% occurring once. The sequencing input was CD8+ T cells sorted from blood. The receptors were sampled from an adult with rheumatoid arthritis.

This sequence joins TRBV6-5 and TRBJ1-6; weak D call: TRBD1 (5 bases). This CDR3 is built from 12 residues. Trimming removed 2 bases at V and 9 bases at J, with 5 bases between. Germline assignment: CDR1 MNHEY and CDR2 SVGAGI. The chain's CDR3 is CASSYRGSPLHF. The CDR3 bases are TGTGCCAGCAGTTACAGGGGTTCACCCCTCCACTTT.

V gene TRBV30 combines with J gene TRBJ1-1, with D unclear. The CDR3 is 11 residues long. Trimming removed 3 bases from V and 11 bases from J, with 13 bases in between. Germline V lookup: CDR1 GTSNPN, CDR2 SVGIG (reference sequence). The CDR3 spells CAWSSGPEAFF. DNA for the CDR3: TGTGCCTGGAGCTCCGGCCCGGAGGCTTTCTTT. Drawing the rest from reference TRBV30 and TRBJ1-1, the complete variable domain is SQTIHQWPATLVQPVGSPLSLECTVEGTSNPNLYWYRQAAGRGLQLLFYSVGIGQISSEVPQNLSASRPQDRQFILSSKKLLLSDSGFYLCAWSSGPEAFFGQGTRLTVV.

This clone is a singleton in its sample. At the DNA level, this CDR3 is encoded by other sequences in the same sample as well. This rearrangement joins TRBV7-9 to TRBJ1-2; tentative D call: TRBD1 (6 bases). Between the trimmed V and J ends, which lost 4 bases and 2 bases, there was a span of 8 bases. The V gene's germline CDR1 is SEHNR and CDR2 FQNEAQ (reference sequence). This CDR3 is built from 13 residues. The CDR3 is CASSSTGNYGYTF. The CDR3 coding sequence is TGTGCCAGCAGCTCCACAGGGAACTATGGCTACACCTTC.

CDR3 DNA sequence: TGTGCCAGCAGCCTCCCCGGGGATACGCAGTATTTT. It codes for CASSLPGDTQYF. V and J are TRBV11-3 and TRBJ2-3; the D is unclear. The V end was cut by 5 bases, the J end by 6 bases, with 9 bases between. Germline V gene data show CDR1 as SGHNT and CDR2 as YENEEA. This CDR3 region has 12 residues.

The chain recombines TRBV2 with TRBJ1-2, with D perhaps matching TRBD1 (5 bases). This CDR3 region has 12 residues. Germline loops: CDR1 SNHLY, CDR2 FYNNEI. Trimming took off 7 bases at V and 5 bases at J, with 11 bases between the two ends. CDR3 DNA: TGTGCCAGCACGGGGGAGGGGTATGGCTACACCTTC. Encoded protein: CASTGEGYGYTF.

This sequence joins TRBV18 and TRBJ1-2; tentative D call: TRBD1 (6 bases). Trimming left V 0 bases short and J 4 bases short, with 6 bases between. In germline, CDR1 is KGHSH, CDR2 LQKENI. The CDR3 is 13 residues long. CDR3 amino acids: CASSPPDSYGYTF. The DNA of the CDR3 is TGTGCCAGCTCACCACCGGACAGCTATGGCTACACCTTC.

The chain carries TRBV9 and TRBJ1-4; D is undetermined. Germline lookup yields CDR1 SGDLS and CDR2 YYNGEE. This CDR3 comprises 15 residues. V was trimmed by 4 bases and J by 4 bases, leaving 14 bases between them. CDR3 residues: CASSTGDTYNEKLFF. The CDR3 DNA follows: TGTGCCAGCAGCACGGGAGACACCTATAATGAAAAACTGTTTTTT.

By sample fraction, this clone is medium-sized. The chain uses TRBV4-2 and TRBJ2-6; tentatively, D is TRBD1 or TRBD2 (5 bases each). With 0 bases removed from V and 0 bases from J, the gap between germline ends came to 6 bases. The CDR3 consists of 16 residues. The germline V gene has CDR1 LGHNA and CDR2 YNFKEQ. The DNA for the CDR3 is TGTGCCAGCAGCCAAGAGGGGGACTCTGGGGCCAACGTCCTGACTTTC. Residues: CASSQEGDSGANVLTF.

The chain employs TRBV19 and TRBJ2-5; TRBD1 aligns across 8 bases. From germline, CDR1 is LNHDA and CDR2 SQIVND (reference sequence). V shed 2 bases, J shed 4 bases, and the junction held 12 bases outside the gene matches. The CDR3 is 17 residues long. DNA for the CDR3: TGTGCCAGTAGTATAAGGGGAGGTAGGACAGGGCCAGAGACCCAGTACTTC. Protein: CASSIRGGRTGPETQYF. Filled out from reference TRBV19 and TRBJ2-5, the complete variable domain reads DGGITQSPKYLFRKEGQNVTLSCEQNLNHDAMYWYRQDPGQGLRLIYYSQIVNDFQKGDIAEGYSVSREKKESFPLTVTSAQKNPTAFYLCASSIRGGRTGPETQYFGPGTRLLVL.

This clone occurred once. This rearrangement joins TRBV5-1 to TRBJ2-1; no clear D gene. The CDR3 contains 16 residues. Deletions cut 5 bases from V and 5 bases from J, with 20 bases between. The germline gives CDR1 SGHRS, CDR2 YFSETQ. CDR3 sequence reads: CASREDPEWTNNEQFF. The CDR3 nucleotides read TGCGCCAGCAGGGAAGACCCGGAATGGACGAACAATGAGCAGTTCTTC.